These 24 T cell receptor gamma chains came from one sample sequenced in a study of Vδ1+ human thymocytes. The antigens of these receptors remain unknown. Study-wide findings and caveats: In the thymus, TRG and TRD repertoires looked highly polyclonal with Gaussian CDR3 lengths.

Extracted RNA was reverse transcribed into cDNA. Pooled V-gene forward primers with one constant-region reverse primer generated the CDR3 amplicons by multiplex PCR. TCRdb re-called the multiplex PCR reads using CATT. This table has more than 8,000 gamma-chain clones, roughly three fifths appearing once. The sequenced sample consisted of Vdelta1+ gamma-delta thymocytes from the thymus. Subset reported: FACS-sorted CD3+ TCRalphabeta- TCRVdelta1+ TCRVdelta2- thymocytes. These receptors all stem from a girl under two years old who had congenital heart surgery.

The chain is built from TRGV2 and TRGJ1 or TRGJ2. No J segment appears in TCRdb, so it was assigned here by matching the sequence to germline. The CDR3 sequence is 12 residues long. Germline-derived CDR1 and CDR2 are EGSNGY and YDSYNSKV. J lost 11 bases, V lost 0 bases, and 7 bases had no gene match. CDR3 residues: CATWDGRVEKLF. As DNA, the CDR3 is TGTGCCACCTGGGACGGGCGGGTCGAGAAACTCTTT.

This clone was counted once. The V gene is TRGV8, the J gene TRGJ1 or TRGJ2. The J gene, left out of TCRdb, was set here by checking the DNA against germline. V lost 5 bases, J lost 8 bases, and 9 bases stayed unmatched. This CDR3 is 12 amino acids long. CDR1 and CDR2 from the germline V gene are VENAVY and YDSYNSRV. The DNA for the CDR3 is TGTGCCACCTGGGCTAGAGTGGATAAGAAACTCTTT. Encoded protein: CATWARVDKKLF.

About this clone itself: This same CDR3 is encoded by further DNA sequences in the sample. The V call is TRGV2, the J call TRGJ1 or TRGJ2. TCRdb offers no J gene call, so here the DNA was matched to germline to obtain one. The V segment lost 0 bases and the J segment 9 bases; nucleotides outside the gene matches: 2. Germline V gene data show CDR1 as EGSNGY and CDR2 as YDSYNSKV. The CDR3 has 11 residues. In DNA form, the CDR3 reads TGTGCCACCTGGGACGGGCGTAAGAAACTCTTT. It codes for CATWDGRKKLF.

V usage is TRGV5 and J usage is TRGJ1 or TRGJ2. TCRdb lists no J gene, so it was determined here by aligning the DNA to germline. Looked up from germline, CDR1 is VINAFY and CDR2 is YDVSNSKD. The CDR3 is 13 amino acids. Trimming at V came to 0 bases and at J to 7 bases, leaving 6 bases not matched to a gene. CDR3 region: CATWDRRSYKKLF. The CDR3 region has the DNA TGTGCCACCTGGGACAGGCGAAGCTATAAGAAACTCTTT.

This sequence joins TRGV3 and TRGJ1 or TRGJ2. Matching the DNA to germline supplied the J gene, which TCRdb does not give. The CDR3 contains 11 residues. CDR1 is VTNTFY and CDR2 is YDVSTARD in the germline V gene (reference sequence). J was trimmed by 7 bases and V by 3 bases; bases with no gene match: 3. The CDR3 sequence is CATWDLYKKLF. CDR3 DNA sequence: TGTGCCACCTGGGACCTGTATAAGAAACTCTTT.

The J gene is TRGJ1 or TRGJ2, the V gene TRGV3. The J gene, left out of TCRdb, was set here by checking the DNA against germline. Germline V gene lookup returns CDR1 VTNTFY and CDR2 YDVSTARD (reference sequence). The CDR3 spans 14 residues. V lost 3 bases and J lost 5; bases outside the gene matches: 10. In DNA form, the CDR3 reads TGTGCCACCTGGGACGGGAGGTTGGATTATAAGAAACTCTTT. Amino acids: CATWDGRLDYKKLF.

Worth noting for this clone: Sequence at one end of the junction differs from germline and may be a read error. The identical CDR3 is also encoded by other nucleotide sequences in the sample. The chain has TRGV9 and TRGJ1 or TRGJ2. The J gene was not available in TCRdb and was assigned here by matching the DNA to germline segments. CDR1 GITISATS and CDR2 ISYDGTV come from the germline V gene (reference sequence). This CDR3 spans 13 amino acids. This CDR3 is CALWGGPYYKKLF. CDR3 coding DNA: TGCGCCTTGTGGGGCGGGCCTTATTATAAGAAACTCTTT.

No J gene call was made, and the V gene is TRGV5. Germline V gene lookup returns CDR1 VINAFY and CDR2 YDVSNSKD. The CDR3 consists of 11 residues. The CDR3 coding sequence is TGTGCCACCTGGGACAGGCGTAACGGACTCTTT. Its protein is CATWDRRNGLF.

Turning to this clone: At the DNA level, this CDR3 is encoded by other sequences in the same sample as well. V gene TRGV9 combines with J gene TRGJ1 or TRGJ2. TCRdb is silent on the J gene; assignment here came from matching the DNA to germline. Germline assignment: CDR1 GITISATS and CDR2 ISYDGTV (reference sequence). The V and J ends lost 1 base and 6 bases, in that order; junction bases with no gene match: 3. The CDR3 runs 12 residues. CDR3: CALWEVGYKKLF. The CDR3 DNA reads TGTGCCTTGTGGGAGGTCGGTTATAAGAAACTCTTT.

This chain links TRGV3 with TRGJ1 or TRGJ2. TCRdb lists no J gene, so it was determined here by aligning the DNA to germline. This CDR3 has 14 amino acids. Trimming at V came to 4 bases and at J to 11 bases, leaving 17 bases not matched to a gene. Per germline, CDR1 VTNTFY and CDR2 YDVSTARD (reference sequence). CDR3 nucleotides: TGTGCCACCTGGGAACCGGCGGGGCTGCGCGAGAAACTCTTT. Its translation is CATWEPAGLREKLF.

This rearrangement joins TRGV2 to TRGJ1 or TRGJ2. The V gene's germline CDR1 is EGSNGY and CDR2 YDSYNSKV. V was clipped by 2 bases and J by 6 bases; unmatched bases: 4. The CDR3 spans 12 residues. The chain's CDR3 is CATWDVSYKKLF. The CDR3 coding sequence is TGTGCCACCTGGGACGTCTCTTATAAGAAACTCTTT.

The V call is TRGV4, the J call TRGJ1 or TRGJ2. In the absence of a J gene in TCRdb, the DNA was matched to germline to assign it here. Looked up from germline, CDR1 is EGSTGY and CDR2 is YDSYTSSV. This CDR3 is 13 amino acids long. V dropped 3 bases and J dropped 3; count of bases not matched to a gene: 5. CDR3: CATWDWIYYKKLF. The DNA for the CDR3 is TGTGCCACCTGGGATTGGATTTATTATAAGAAACTCTTT.

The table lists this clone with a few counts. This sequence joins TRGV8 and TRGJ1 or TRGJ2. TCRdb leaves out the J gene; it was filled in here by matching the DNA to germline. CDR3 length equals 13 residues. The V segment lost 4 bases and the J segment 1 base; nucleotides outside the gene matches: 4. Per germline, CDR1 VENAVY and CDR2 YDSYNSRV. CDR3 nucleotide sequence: TGTGCCACCTGGGACCCCAATTATTATAAGAAACTCTTT. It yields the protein CATWDPNYYKKLF.

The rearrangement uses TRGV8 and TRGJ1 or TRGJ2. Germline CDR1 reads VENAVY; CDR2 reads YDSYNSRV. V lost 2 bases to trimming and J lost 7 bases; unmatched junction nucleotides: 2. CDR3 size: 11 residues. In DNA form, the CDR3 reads TGTGCCACCTGGGATAAATATAAGAAACTCTTT. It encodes CATWDKYKKLF.

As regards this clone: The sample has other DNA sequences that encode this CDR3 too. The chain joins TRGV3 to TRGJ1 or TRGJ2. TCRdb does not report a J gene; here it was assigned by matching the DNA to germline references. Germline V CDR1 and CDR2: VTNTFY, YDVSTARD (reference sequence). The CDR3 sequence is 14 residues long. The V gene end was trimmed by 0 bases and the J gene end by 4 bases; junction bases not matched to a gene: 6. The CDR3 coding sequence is TGTGCCACCTGGGACAGGCGGGCGTATTATAAGAAACTCTTT. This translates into CATWDRRAYYKKLF.

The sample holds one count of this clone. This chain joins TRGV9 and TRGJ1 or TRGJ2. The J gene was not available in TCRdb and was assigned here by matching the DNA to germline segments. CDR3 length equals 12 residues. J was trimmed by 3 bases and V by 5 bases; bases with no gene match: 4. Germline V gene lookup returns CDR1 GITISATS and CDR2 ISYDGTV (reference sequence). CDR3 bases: TGTGCCTTGTGGGGACCTTATTATAAGAAACTCTTT. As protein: CALWGPYYKKLF.

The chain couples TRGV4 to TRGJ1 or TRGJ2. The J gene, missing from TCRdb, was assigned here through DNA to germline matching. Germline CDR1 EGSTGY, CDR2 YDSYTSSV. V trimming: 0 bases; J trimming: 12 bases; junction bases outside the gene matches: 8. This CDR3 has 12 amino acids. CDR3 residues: CATWDGLGRKLF. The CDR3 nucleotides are TGTGCCACCTGGGATGGGCTTGGTAGGAAACTCTTT.

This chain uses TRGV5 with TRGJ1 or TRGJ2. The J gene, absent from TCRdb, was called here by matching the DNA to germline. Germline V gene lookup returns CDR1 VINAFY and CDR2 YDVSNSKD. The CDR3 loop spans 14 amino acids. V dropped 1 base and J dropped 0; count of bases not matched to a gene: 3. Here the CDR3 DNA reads TGTGCCACCTGGGACAGAGAGAATTATTATAAGAAACTCTTT. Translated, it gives CATWDRENYYKKLF.

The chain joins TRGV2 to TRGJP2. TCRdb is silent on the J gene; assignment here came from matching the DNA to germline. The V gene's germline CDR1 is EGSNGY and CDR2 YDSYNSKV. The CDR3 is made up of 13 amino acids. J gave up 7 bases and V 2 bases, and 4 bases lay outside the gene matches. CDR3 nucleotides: TGTGCCACCTGGGACGCCGATGATTGGATCAAGACGTTT. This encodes CATWDADDWIKTF.

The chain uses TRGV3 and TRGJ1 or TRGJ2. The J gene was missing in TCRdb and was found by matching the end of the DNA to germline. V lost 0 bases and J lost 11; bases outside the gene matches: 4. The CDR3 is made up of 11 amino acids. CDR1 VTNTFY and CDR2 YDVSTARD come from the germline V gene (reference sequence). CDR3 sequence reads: CATWDRPQKLF. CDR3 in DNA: TGTGCCACCTGGGACAGGCCTCAGAAACTCTTT.

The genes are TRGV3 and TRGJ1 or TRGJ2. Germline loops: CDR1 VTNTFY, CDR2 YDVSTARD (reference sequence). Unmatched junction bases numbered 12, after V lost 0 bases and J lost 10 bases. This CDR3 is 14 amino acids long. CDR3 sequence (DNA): TGTGCCACCTGGGACAGGCCAGACTTATGGAAGAAACTCTTT. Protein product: CATWDRPDLWKKLF.

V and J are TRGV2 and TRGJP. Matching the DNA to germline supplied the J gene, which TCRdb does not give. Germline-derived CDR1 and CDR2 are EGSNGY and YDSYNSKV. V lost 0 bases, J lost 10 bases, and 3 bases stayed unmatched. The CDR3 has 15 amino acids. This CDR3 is CATWDGRLGKKIKVF. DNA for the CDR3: TGTGCCACCTGGGACGGGCGCTTGGGCAAAAAAATCAAGGTATTT.

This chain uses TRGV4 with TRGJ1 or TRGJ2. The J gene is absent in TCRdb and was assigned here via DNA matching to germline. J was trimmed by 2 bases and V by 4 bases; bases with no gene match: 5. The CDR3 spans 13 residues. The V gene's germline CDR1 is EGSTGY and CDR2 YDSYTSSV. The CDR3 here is CATWDSYYYKKLF. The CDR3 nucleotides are TGTGCCACCTGGGACTCTTATTATTATAAGAAACTCTTT.

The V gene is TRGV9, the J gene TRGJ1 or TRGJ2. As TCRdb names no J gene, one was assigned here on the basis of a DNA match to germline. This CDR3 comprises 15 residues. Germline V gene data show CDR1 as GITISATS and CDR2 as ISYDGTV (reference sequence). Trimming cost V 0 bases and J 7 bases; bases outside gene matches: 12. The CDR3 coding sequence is TGTGCCTTGTGGGAGGTGCTTAGGGGGGGCTATAAGAAACTCTTT. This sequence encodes CALWEVLRGGYKKLF.